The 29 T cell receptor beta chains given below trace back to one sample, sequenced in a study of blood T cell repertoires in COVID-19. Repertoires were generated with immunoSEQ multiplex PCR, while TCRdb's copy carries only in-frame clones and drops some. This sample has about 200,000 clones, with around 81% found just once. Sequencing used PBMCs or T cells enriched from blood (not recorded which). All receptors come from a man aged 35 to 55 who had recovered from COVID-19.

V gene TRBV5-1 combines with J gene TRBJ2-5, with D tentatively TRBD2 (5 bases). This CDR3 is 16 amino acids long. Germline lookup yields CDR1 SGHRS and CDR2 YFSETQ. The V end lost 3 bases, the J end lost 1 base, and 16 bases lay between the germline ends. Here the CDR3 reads CASSSPSVRGQETQYF. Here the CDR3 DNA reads TGCGCCAGCAGCTCACCCTCCGTCCGGGGCCAAGAGACCCAGTACTTC.

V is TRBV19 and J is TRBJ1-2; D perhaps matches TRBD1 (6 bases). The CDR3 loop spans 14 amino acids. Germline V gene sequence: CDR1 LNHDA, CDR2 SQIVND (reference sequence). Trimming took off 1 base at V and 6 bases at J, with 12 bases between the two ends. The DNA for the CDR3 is TGTGCCAGTAGTATAGCATGGGGGGGCCATGGCTACACCTTC. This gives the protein CASSIAWGGHGYTF.

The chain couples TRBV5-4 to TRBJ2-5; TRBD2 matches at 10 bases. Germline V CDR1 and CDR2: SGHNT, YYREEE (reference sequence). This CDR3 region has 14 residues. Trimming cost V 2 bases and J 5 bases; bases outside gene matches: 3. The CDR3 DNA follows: TGTGCCAGCAGCTTCACTAGCGGGGATGAGACCCAGTACTTC. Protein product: CASSFTSGDETQYF.

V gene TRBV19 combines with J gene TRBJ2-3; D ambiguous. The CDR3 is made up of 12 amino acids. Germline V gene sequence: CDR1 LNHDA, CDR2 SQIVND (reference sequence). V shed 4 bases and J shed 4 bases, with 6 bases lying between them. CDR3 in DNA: TGTGCCAGTAGTACCCGGGCAGATACGCAGTATTTT. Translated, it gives CASSTRADTQYF.

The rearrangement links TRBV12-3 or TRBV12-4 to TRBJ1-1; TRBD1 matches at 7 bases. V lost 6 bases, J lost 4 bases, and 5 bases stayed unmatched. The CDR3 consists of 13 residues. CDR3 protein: CASSSQGSTEAFF. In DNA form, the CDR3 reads TGTGCCAGCAGCTCACAGGGGTCCACTGAAGCTTTCTTT.

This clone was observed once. The DNA of the CDR3 is TGTGCCAGCAGTGAGTTTAACAGGGGAGGCTATGGCTACACCTTC. It translates to CASSEFNRGGYGYTF. The chain uses TRBV6-1 and TRBJ1-2; 7 nucleotides line up with TRBD1. Germline trimming cut 3 bases from V and 4 bases from J; bases unmatched to any gene: 8. The length of the CDR3 is 15 residues. Germline CDR1 is MNHNS and CDR2 is SASEGT.

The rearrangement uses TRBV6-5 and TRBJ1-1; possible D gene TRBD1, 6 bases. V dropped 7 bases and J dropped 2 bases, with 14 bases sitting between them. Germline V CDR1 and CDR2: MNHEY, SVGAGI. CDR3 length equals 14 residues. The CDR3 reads CASTKQGYNTEAFF. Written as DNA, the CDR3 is TGTGCCAGCACCAAACAGGGATATAACACTGAAGCTTTCTTT.

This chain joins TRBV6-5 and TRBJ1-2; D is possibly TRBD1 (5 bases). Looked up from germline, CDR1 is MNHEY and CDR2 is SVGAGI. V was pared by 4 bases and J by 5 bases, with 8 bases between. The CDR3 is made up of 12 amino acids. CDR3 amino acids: CASSSRQYGYTF. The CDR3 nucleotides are TGTGCCAGCAGTTCCCGACAGTATGGCTACACCTTC.

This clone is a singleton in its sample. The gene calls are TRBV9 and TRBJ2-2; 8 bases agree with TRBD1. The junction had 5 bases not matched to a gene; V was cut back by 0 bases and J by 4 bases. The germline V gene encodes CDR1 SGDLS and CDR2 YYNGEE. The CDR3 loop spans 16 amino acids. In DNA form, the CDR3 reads TGTGCCAGCAGCGTAGCCCAGGGGACAGGCACCGGGGAGCTGTTTTTT. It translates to CASSVAQGTGTGELFF. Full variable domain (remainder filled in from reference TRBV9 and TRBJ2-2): DSGVTQTPKHLITATGQRVTLRCSPRSGDLSVYWYQQSLDQGLQFLIQYYNGEERAKGNILERFSAQQFPDLHSELNLSSLELGDSALYFCASSVAQGTGTGELFFGEGSRLTVL.

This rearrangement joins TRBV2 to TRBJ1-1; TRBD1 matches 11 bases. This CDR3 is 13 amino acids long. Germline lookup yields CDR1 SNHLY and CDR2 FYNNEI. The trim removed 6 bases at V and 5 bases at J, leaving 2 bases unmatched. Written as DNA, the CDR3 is TGTGCCAGCAGAGGGACAGGGGGTACTGAAGCTTTCTTT. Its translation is CASRGTGGTEAFF.

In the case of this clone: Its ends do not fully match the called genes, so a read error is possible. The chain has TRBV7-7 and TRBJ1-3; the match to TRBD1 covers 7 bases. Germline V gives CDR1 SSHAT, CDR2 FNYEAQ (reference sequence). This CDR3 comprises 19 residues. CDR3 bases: TGTGCTAGCAGGGGGGAGGATCGACAGCCGGGTTTTTCTGGAAACACCATATATTTT. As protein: CASRGEDRQPGFSGNTIYF.

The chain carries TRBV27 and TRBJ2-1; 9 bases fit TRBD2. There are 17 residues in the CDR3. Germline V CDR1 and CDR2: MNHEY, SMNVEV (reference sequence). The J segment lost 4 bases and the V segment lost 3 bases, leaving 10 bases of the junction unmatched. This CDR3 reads CASSFGLAGEGYNEQFF. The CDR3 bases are TGTGCCAGCAGTTTTGGATTAGCGGGAGAAGGGTACAATGAGCAGTTCTTC.

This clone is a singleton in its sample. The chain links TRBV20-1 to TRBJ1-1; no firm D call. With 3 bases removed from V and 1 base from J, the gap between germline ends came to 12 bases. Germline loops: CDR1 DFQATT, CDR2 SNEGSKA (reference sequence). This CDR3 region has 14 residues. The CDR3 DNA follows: TGCAGTGCTAGTATACAGAATCAGAACACTGAAGCTTTCTTT. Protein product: CSASIQNQNTEAFF.

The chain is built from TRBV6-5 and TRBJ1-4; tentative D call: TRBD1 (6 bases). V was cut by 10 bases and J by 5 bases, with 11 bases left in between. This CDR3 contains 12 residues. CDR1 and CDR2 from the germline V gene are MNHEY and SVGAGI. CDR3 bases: TGTGCCACCCGGACAGTGAATGAAAAACTGTTTTTT. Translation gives CATRTVNEKLFF.

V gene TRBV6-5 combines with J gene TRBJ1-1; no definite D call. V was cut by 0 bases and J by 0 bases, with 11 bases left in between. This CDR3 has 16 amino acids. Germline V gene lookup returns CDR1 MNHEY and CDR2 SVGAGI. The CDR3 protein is CASSYSMGVMNTEAFF. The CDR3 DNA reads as TGTGCCAGCAGTTACTCCATGGGCGTCATGAACACTGAAGCTTTCTTT.

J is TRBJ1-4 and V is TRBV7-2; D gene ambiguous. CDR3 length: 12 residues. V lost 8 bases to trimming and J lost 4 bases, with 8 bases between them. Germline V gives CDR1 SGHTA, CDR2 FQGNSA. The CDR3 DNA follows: TGTGCCAGCGCAGATAATAATGAAAAACTGTTTTTT. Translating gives CASADNNEKLFF. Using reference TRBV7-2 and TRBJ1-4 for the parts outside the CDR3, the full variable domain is GAGVSQSPSNKVTEKGKDVELRCDPISGHTALYWYRQSLGQGLEFLIYFQGNSAPDKSGLPSDRFSAERTGGSVSTLTIQRTQQEDSAVYLCASADNNEKLFFGSGTQLSVL.

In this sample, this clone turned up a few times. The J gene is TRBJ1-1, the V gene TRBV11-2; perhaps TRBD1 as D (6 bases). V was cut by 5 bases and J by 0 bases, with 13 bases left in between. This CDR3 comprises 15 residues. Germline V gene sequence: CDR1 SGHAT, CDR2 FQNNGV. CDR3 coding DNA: TGTGCCAGCAGCCCCCGACAGGTTTTGAACACTGAAGCTTTCTTT. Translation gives CASSPRQVLNTEAFF.

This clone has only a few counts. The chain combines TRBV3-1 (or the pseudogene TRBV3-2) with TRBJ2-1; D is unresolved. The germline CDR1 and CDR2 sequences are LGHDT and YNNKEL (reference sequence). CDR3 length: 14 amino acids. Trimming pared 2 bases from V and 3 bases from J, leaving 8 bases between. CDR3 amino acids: CASSQLESYNEQFF. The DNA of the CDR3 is TGTGCCAGCAGCCAACTAGAAAGCTACAATGAGCAGTTCTTC.

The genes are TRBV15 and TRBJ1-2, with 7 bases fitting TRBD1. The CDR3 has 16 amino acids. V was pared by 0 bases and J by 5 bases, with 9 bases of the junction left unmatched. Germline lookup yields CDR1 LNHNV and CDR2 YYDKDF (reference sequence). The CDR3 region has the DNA TGTGCCACCAGCAGAGATAACAAAGGGGGCACGTATGGCTACACCTTC. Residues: CATSRDNKGGTYGYTF.

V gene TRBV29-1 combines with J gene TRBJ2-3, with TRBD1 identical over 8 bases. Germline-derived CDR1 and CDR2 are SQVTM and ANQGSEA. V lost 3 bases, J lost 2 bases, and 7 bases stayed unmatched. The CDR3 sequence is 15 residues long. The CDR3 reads CSVDKTGANTDTQYF. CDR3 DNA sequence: TGCAGCGTTGACAAGACAGGGGCAAACACAGATACGCAGTATTTT.

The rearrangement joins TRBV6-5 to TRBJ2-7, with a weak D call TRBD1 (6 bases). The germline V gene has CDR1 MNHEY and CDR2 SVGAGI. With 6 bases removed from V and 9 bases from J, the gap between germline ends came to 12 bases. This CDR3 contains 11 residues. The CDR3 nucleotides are TGTGCCAGCAGGACAGGCCTCGTGCAGTACTTC. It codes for CASRTGLVQYF.

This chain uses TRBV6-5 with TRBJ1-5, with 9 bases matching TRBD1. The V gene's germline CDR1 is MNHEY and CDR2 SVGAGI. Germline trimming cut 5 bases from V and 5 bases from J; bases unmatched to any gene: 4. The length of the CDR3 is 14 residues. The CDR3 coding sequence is TGTGCCAGCAGTCCACAGGGGGCAGATCAGCCCCAGCATTTT. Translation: CASSPQGADQPQHF.

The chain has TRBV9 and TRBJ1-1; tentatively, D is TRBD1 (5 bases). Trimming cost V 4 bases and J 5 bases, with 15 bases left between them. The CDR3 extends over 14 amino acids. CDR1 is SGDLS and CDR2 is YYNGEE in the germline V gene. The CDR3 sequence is CASSPSTGETEAFF. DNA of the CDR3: TGTGCCAGCAGCCCTTCTACGGGGGAGACTGAAGCTTTCTTT.

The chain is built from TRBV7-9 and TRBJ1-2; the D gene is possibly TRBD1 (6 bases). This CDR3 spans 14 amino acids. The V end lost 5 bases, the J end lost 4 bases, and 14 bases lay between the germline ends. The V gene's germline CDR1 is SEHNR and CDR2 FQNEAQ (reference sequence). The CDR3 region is CASSPGESSYGYTF. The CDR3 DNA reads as TGTGCCAGCAGCCCAGGGGAATCGAGCTATGGCTACACCTTC.

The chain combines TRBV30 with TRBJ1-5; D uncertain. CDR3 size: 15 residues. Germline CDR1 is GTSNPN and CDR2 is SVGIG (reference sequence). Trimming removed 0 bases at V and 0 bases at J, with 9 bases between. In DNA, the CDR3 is TGTGCCTGGAGTGTACACAGCAGTAGCAATCAGCCCCAGCATTTT. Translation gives CAWSVHSSSNQPQHF.

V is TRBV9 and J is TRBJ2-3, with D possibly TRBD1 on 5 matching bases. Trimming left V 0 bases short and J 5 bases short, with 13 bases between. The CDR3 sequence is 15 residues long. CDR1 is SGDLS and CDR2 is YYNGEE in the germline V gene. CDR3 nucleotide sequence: TGTGCCAGCAGCGTAGTCCAGGGTTCGAAAGATACGCAGTATTTT. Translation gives CASSVVQGSKDTQYF.

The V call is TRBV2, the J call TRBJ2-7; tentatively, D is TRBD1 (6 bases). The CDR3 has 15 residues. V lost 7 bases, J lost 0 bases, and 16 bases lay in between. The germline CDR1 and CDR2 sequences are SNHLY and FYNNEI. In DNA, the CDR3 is TGTGCCAGCATGGAAGACAGGCCTTACTCCTACGAGCAGTACTTC. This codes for CASMEDRPYSYEQYF.

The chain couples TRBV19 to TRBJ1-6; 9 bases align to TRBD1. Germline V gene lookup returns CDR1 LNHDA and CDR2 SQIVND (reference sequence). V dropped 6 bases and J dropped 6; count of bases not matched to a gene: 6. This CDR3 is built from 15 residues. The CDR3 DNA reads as TGTGCCAGTAGAACAAAGGACAGGGGTAATTCACCCCTCCACTTT. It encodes CASRTKDRGNSPLHF.

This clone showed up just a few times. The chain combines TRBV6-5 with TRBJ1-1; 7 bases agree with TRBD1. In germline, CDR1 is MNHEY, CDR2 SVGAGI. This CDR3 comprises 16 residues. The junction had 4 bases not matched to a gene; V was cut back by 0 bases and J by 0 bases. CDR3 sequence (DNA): TGTGCCAGCAGTTACTCGACGGGACAGATGAACACTGAAGCTTTCTTT. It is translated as CASSYSTGQMNTEAFF.